The clone carrying this TCR beta chain was recorded many times. The data belong to a study of spatial heterogeneity in lung cancer. As for the study in general: Detected beta-chain sequences consistently exceeded alpha-chain sequences.

The time point is: blood at routine non-recurrence follow-up after resection. Without sorting, whole RNA was sequenced from tumor, nontumor lung or frozen PBMC. MiXCR, applied by TCRdb to the 5' RACE reads, yields one record per CDR3 protein. This table has tens of thousands of distinct CDR3 sequences, more than 9% appearing once. Trimming cost V 2 bases and J 4 bases; bases outside gene matches: 2. The CDR3 has 13 residues. From germline, CDR1 is SGHRS and CDR2 YFSETQ. V and J are TRBV5-1 and TRBJ1-2; 7 bases match TRBD1. The starting material was PBMCs, obtained at follow-up. This receptor was identified in a female donor with early-stage non-small cell lung cancer. The CDR3 nucleotides read TGCGCCAGCAGCTTAGGGACAGTCTATGGCTACACCTTC. This gives the protein CASSLGTVYGYTF.